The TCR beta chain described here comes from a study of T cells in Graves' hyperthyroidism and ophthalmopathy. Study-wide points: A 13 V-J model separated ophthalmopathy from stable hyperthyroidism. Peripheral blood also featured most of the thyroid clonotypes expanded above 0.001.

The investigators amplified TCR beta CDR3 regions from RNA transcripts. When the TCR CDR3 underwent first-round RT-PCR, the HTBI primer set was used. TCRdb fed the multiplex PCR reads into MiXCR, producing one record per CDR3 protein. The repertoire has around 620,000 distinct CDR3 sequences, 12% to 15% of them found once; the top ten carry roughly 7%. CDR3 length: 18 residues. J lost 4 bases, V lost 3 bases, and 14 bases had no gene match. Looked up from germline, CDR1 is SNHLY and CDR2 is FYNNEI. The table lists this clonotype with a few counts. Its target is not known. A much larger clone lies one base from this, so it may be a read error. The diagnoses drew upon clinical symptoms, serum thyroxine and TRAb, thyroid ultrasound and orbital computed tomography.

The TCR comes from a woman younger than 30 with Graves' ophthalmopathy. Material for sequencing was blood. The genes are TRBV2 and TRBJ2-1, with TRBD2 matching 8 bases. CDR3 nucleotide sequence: TGTGCCAGCAGTGATTTCCTTCTGAGCGGGAGATCTTACAATGAGCAGTTCTTC. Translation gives CASSDFLLSGRSYNEQFF.